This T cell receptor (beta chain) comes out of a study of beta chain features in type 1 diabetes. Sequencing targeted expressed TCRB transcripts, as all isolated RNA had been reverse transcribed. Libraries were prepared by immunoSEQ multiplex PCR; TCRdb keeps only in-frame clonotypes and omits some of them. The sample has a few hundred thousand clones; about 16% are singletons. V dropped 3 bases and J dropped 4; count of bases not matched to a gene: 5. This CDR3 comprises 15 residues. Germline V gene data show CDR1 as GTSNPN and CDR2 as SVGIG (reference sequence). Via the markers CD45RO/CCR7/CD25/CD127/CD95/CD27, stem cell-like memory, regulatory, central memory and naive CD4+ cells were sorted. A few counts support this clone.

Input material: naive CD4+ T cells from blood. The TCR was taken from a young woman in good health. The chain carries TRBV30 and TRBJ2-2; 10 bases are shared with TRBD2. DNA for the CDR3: TGTGCCTGGAGGGAAGCGGGAGGGATCACCGGGGAGCTGTTTTTT. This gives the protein CAWREAGGITGELFF.